In this sample, the clone carrying this TCR beta chain turned up a few times. CDR1 and CDR2 from the germline V gene are SQVTM and ANQGSEA. This CDR3 is 12 amino acids long. Trimming shortened V by 1 base and J by 4 bases, and 5 bases separated the two germline ends. The sample belongs to a study of blood T cell repertoires in COVID-19. Study details: The United States, Italy and Spain provided the acute and convalescent COVID-19 samples.

In the original processing: Reference gene primer amplification gave nucleated cell count estimates. Data came from immunoSEQ multiplex PCR; TCRdb stores just in-frame clones and leaves some out. The V and J calls and clone size are taken from that table; D and trimming were inferred from the DNA. The sample holds around 63,000 clones, 73% seen once. V and J are TRBV29-1 and TRBJ1-5; D remains ambiguous. Sequencing input: peripheral blood. The sequence was collected from a woman aged 45-59 years with active or convalescent COVID-19. For the CDR3, the DNA is TGCAGCGTTGAAGGGCAAAATCAGCCCCAGCATTTT. It codes for CSVEGQNQPQHF.